Reported below is one T cell receptor beta chain. What it binds is unknown. Amplification of TCR alpha and beta CDR3 regions from RNA used iRepertoire nested multiplex PCR. TCRdb ran MiXCR on the multiplex PCR reads and lists one entry per CDR3 protein. The sample consists of a few hundred thousand distinct CDR3 sequences, roughly two fifths of them appearing once. This specimen belongs to a study of glioma-infiltrating T cells. Study summary: WHO grade II oligodendrogliomas or astrocytomas, plus non-recurrent WHO grade IV glioblastomas, were sampled. Whole-study results and caveats: Shared blood CDR3 signature motifs marked patients with low tissue-blood divergence.

The CDR3 covers 13 residues. V shed 4 bases and J 5 bases; nucleotides not matched to a gene: 3. The germline CDR1 and CDR2 sequences are SGHDN and FVKESK. The sample taken for sequencing was glioma tissue, nonneoplastic brain tissue, or PBMCs (not recorded which). The origin of this receptor is a human donor with low-grade glioma or glioblastoma, undergoing nonglioma brain surgery, or in good health (not recorded which). The chain links TRBV14 to TRBJ2-7, with 9 positions matching TRBD2. CDR3 in DNA: TGTGCCAGCAGCCGGACTAGCGCACACGAGCAGTACTTC. It is translated as CASSRTSAHEQYF. The full variable domain, rest sourced from reference TRBV14 and TRBJ2-7, is EAGVTQFPSHSVIEKGQTVTLRCDPISGHDNLYWYRRVMGKEIKFLLHFVKESKQDESGMPNNRFLAERTGGTYSTLKVQPAELEDSGVYFCASSRTSAHEQYFGPGTRLTVT.